This T cell receptor (beta chain) emerged from a study of cytomegalovirus exposure and HLA in healthy donors. Points on this clone: The target antigen is unknown.

The ends lost 2 bases at V and 4 bases at J; junction bases unmatched: 5. The CDR3 runs to 15 residues. Germline loops: CDR1 MNHEY, CDR2 SMNVEV (reference sequence). Study findings and constraints: Trimming of TCR beta V- and J-genes showed a link, identified in a later analysis, to a missense DCLRE1C variant.

The PCR contained 60 Vbeta and 13 Jbeta primers. Only in-frame clones appear in the TCRdb table, and some are missing; sequencing was by immunoSEQ multiplex PCR. The sample consists of roughly 290,000 clones, 80% of them appearing once. Input material: PBMCs. The genes are TRBV27 and TRBJ1-3, with 7 bases aligning to TRBD1. This clonotype was sampled from a girl aged 2 to 9 in good health and CMV-seronegative. CDR3 residues: CASSLNRDRGNTIYF. For the CDR3, the DNA is TGTGCCAGCAGTTTAAACCGGGACAGAGGAAACACCATATATTTT.